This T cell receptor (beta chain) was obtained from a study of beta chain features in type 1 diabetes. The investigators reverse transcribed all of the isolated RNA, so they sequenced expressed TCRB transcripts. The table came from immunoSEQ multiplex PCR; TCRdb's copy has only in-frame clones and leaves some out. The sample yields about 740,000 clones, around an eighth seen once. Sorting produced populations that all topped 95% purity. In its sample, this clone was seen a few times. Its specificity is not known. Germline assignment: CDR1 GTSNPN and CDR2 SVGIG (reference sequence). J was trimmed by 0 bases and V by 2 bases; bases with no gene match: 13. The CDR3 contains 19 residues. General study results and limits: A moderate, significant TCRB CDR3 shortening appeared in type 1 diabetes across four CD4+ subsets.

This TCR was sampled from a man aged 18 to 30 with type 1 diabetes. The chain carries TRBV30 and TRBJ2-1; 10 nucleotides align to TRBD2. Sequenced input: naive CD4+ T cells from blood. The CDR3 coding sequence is TGTGCCTGGAGTTCAGCGGGGGGGACCTACCCGAGCTCCTACAATGAGCAGTTCTTC. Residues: CAWSSAGGTYPSSYNEQFF.